The 16 T cell receptor beta chains in this list originate from one sample, sequenced in a study of shared clonotypes between healthy human individuals (TCRdb year 2020). The library was generated by the immunoSEQ multiplex PCR assay. The table comes from immuneACCESS by way of TCRdb, which keeps in-frame sequences with V and J called. Part of the clones is missing from these tables; in studies checked, under half for an unresolved V gene and the rest for unknown reasons. Within this sample are around 2.1 million clones, with under 95% of them counted one time only. 1.5% to 2% of the sample goes to the ten largest clones. For the CD8 naive samples, CD45RO-negative cells were positively selected for CCR7, yielding a CD45RA+CCR7+ population from which TemRA cells were excluded. Specimen: naive CD8+ T cells from PBMCs. The cell subset or site label of this sample denotes: CD45RA+CCR7+. These receptors originate from a man aged 18 to 30 in good health. Some clones in this sample may be carry-over from other donors' samples.

V and J are TRBV27 and TRBJ2-7, with 8 bases identical to TRBD1. CDR1 and CDR2 from the germline V gene are MNHEY and SMNVEV (reference sequence). Unmatched junction bases numbered 12, after V lost 5 bases and J lost 6 bases. The CDR3 is made up of 15 amino acids. CDR3 sequence reads: CASSPLGQGAGEQYF. The CDR3 DNA reads TGTGCCAGCAGTCCTCTAGGGCAGGGGGCTGGCGAGCAGTACTTC.

The rearrangement uses TRBV4-1 and TRBJ2-1; D is ambiguous. Germline V gives CDR1 MGHRA, CDR2 YSYEKL. This CDR3 is 13 amino acids long. V lost 0 bases, J lost 11 bases, and 11 bases lay in between. Here the CDR3 DNA reads TGCGCCAGCAGCCAAGATTCCCTCTCCCAGCAGTTCTTC. This encodes CASSQDSLSQQFF.

This chain connects TRBV4-1 to TRBJ1-1; D remains unclear. Germline V gene data show CDR1 as MGHRA and CDR2 as YSYEKL. Trimming stripped 0 bases from V and 5 bases from J, with 13 bases between. The CDR3 totals 15 residues. CDR3 DNA sequence: TGCGCCAGCAGCCAAGAGGCATGGACGGGGACTGAAGCTTTCTTT. Translating it yields CASSQEAWTGTEAFF.

The chain is built from TRBV7-9 and TRBJ2-7, with unresolved D. The germline gives CDR1 SEHNR, CDR2 FQNEAQ (reference sequence). V was trimmed by 3 bases and J by 3 bases, leaving 9 bases between them. There are 13 residues in the CDR3. The CDR3 DNA sequence: TGTGCCAGCAGCTTTCAAGAAAACTACGAGCAGTACTTC. It specifies CASSFQENYEQYF.

The J gene is TRBJ1-2, the V gene TRBV19, with D possibly TRBD1 on 5 matching bases. CDR1 and CDR2 (germline): LNHDA, SQIVND (reference sequence). This CDR3 region has 12 residues. CDR3 region: CALSLGGYGYTF. CDR3 DNA: TGTGCGTTGAGCTTGGGGGGCTATGGCTACACCTTC.

This chain links TRBV2 with TRBJ1-5; D gene unclear. There are 15 residues in the CDR3. Germline-derived CDR1 and CDR2 are SNHLY and FYNNEI. V gave up 7 bases and J gave up 0 bases, with 13 bases separating them. DNA of the CDR3: TGTGCCAGCATGGCGTCAGGCTATAGCAATCAGCCCCAGCATTTT. This codes for CASMASGYSNQPQHF.

V gene TRBV19 combines with J gene TRBJ2-2; TRBD2 is a possible D gene (6 bases). V gave up 6 bases and J gave up 4 bases, with 15 bases separating them. CDR1 and CDR2 from the germline V gene are LNHDA and SQIVND (reference sequence). This CDR3 is 15 amino acids long. DNA for the CDR3: TGTGCCAGTAGCCTGGGCCCCGGGGGCACCGGGGAGCTGTTTTTT. Protein sequence: CASSLGPGGTGELFF. Together with reference TRBV19 and TRBJ2-2, the CDR3 gives the full variable domain: DGGITQSPKYLFRKEGQNVTLSCEQNLNHDAMYWYRQDPGQGLRLIYYSQIVNDFQKGDIAEGYSVSREKKESFPLTVTSAQKNPTAFYLCASSLGPGGTGELFFGEGSRLTVL.

The count of this clone is one. The sample holds other DNA sequences that translate to the same CDR3. The CDR3 region is CASSFASGNTIYF. For the CDR3, the DNA is TGTGCCAGCAGTTTCGCTTCTGGAAACACCATATATTTT. This chain connects TRBV28 to TRBJ1-3; D unresolved. The germline gives CDR1 MDHEN, CDR2 SYDVKM. This CDR3 has 13 amino acids. V gave up 3 bases and J gave up 1 base, with 4 bases separating them.

V usage is TRBV30 and J usage is TRBJ2-7, with D perhaps being TRBD1 or TRBD2 (6 bases each). The ends were cut back, 3 bases at V and 1 base at J, with 10 bases in the middle. CDR1 and CDR2 from the germline V gene are GTSNPN and SVGIG (reference sequence). This CDR3 contains 13 residues. This CDR3 is CAWREGGSYEQYF. In DNA, the CDR3 is TGTGCCTGGAGAGAGGGGGGTTCCTACGAGCAGTACTTC. Variable domain in full (rest from reference TRBV30 and TRBJ2-7): SQTIHQWPATLVQPVGSPLSLECTVEGTSNPNLYWYRQAAGRGLQLLFYSVGIGQISSEVPQNLSASRPQDRQFILSSKKLLLSDSGFYLCAWREGGSYEQYFGPGTRLTVT.

V usage is TRBV9 and J usage is TRBJ1-2, with 7 bases aligning to TRBD1. Germline V gene data show CDR1 as SGDLS and CDR2 as YYNGEE. Trimming at V came to 0 bases and at J to 3 bases, leaving 14 bases not matched to a gene. The CDR3 contains 18 residues. The CDR3 protein is CASSVGSTGYSIYYGYTF. CDR3 nucleotides: TGTGCCAGCAGCGTAGGATCGACAGGGTATTCAATCTACTATGGCTACACCTTC.

Note on this clone: No conserved phenylalanine or tryptophan is present at the end of the CDR3, so a read error is the likely explanation. The DNA is omitted, as the CDR3 cannot be located on it reliably, and the CDR3 follows TCRdb's listing. V and J are TRBV1 and TRBJ2-7. TRBV1 is a documented pseudogene. The CDR3 adds up to 9 amino acids, both ends counted. The CDR3 sequence is CTSSQPRTP.

The rearrangement joins TRBV30 to TRBJ1-5; the D gene is possibly TRBD1 (5 bases). The CDR3 extends over 14 amino acids. The V gene lost 1 base and the J gene lost 6 bases, with 13 bases spanning the gap. Germline CDR1 reads GTSNPN; CDR2 reads SVGIG (reference sequence). The CDR3 bases are TGTGCCTGGAGTGAAGGGGATACGGGTCAGCCCCAGCATTTT. This codes for CAWSEGDTGQPQHF. The full variable domain, rest sourced from reference TRBV30 and TRBJ1-5, is SQTIHQWPATLVQPVGSPLSLECTVEGTSNPNLYWYRQAAGRGLQLLFYSVGIGQISSEVPQNLSASRPQDRQFILSSKKLLLSDSGFYLCAWSEGDTGQPQHFGDGTRLSIL.

The rearrangement uses TRBV10-3 and TRBJ1-2; D may be TRBD1 (5 bases). The V end lost 2 bases, the J end lost 2 bases, and 6 bases lay between the germline ends. Germline V gives CDR1 ENHRY, CDR2 SYGVKD. This CDR3 has 13 amino acids. This CDR3 is CAISEGTNYGYTF. For the CDR3, the DNA is TGTGCCATCAGTGAGGGGACCAACTATGGCTACACCTTC.

The sample holds one count of this clone. The V gene is TRBV27, the J gene TRBJ1-5; TRBD1 aligns across 8 bases. Germline CDR1 and CDR2: MNHEY and SMNVEV (reference sequence). J gave up 0 bases and V 5 bases, and 6 bases lay outside the gene matches. This CDR3 is built from 16 residues. The CDR3 spells CASSASTGDSNQPQHF. Written as DNA, the CDR3 is TGTGCCAGCAGTGCCTCGACAGGGGATAGCAATCAGCCCCAGCATTTT.

The chain carries TRBV7-8 and TRBJ2-7; TRBD1 matches 8 bases. The CDR3 extends over 16 amino acids. Germline V CDR1 and CDR2: SGHVS, FQNEAQ. V lost 5 bases and J lost 2; bases outside the gene matches: 11. As DNA, the CDR3 is TGTGCCAGCAGCCGGGATTACAGGGGGGCTACCTACGAGCAGTACTTC. Translating it yields CASSRDYRGATYEQYF.

The chain uses TRBV7-9 and TRBJ1-1, with 12 positions matching TRBD1. The V segment lost 4 bases and the J segment 4 bases; nucleotides outside the gene matches: 4. Germline CDR1 reads SEHNR; CDR2 reads FQNEAQ (reference sequence). The CDR3 runs 15 residues. CDR3: CASSSGTGGITEAFF. The CDR3 nucleotides are TGTGCCAGCAGCTCTGGGACAGGGGGCATCACTGAAGCTTTCTTT.